Below, one T cell receptor (beta chain) is given with its context. Original methodology: Amplifying reference gene primers gave estimates of nucleated cell counts. Generated by immunoSEQ multiplex PCR, the TCRdb table keeps only in-frame clones and is missing some. V, J and clone size are taken as reported in that table, and D and trimming were inferred from the DNA itself. The sample carries some 150,000 clones, approximately 86% recorded once. The data were taken from a study of blood T cell repertoires in COVID-19. Study-level information: Samples representing acute and convalescent COVID-19 were sourced from the United States, Italy and Spain. The cDNA or gDNA used as material had been derived from T cells, B-cell-depleted T cells, or PBMCs.

The sequence was collected from a man between 65 and 85 years old with acute or convalescent COVID-19. Sample: peripheral blood.

The CDR3 protein is CASSPRGSSTGELFF. In DNA, the CDR3 is TGTGCCAGCAGCCCCCGGGGGTCCTCTACCGGGGAGCTGTTTTTT. This chain connects TRBV9 to TRBJ2-2, with D perhaps matching TRBD2 (6 bases). V was pared by 4 bases and J by 5 bases, with 15 bases between. Germline V gene data show CDR1 as SGDLS and CDR2 as YYNGEE. CDR3 size: 15 residues.